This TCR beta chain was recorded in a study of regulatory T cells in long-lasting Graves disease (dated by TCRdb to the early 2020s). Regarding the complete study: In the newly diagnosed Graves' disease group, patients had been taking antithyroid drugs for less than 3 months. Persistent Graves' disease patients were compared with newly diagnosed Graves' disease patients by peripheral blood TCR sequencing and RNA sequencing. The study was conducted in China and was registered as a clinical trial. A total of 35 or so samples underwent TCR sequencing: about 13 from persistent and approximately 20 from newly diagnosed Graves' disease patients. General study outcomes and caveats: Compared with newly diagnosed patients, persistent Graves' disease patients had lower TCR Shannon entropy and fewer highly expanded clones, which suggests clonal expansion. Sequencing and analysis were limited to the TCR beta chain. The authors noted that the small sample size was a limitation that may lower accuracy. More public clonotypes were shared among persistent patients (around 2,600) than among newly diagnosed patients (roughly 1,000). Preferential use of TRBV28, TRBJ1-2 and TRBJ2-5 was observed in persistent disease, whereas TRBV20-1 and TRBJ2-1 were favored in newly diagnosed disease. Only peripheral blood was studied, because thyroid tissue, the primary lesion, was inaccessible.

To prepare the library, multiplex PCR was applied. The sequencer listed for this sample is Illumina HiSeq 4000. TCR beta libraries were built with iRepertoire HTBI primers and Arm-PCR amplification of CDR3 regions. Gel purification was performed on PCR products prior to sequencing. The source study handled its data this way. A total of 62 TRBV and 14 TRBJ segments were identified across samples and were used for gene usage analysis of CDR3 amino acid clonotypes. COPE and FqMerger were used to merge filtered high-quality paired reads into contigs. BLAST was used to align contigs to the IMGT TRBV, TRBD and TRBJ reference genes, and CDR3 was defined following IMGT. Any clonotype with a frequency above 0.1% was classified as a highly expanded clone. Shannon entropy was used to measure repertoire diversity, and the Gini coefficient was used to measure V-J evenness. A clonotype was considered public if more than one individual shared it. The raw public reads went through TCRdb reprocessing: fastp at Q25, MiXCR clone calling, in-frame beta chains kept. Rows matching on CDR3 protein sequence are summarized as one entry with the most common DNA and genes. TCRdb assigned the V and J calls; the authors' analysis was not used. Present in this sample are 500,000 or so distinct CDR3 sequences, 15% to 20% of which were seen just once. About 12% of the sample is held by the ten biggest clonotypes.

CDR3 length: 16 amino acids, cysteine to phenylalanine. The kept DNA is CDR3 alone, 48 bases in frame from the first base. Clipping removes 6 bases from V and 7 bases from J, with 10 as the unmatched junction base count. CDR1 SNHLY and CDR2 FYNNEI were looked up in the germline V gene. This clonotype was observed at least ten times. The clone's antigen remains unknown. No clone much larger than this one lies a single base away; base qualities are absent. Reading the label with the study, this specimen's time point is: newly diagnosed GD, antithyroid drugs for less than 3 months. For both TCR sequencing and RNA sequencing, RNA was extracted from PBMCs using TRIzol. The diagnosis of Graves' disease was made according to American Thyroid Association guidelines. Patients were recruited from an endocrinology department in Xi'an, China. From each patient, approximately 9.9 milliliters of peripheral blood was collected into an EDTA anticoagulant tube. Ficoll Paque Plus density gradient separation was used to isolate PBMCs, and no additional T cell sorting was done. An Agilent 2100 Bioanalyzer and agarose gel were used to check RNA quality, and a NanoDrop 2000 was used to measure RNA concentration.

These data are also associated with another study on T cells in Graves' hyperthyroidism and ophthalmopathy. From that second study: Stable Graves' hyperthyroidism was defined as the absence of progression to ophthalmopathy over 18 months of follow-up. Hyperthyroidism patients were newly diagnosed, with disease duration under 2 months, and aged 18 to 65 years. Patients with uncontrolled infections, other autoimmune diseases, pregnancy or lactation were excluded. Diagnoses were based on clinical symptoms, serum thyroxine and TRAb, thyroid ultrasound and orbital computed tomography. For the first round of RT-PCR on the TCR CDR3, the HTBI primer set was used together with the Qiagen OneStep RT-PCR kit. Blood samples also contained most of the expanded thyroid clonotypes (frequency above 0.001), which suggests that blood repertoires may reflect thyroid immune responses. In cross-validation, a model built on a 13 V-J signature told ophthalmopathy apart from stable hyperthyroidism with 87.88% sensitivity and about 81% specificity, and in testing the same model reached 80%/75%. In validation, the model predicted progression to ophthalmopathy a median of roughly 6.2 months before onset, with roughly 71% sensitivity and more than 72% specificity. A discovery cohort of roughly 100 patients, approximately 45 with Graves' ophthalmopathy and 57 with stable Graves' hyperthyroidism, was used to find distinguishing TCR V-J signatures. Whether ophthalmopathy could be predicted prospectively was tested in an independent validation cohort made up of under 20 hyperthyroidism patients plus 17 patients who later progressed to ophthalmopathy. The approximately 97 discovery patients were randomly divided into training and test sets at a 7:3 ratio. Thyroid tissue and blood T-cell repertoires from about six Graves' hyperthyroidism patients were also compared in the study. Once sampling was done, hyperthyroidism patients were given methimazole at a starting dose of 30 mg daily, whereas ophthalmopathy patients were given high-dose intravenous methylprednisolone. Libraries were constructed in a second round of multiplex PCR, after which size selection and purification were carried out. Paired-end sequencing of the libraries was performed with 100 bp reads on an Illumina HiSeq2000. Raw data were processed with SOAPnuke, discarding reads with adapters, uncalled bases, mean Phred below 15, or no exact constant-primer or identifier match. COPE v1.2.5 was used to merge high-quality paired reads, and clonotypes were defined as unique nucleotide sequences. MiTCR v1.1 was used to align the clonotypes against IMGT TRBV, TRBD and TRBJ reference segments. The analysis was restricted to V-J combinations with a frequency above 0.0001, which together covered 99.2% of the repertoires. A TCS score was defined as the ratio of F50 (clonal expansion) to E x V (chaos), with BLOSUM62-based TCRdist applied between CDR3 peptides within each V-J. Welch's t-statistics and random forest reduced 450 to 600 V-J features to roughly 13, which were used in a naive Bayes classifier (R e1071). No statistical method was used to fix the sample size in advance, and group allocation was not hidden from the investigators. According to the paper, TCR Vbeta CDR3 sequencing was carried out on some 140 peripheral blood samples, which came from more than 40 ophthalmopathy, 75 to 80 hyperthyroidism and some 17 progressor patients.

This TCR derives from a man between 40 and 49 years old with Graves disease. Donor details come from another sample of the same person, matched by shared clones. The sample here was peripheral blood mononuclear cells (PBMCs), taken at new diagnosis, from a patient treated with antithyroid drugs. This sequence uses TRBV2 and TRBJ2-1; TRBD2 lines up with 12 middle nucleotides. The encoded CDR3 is CASSQGASGRANEQFF. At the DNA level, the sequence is TGTGCCAGCAGCCAAGGGGCTAGCGGGAGGGCTAATGAGCAGTTCTTC.